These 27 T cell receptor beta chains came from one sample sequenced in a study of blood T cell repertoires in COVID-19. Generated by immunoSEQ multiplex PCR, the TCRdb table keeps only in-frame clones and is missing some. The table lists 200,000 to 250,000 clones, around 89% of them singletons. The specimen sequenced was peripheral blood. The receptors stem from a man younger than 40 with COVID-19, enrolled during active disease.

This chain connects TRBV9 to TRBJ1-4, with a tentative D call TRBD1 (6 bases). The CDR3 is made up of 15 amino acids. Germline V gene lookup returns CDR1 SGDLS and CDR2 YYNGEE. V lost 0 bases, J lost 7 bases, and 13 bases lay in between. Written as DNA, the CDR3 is TGTGCCAGCAGCGTAGGGGCAGGGGAAGGTGAAAAACTGTTTTTT. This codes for CASSVGAGEGEKLFF.

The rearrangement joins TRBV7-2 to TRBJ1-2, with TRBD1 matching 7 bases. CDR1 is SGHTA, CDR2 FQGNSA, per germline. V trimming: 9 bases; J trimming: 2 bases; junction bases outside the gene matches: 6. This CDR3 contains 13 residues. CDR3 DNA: TGTGCCAGTGGGACAGTCCTAAACTATGGCTACACCTTC. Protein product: CASGTVLNYGYTF.

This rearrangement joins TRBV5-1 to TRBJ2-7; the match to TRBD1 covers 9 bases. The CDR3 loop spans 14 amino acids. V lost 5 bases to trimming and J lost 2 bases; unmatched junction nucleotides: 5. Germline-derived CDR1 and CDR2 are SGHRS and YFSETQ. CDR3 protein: CASSPRDRAYEQYF. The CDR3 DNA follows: TGCGCCAGCAGTCCCCGGGACAGGGCCTACGAGCAGTACTTC. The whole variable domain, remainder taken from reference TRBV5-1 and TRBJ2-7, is KAGVTQTPRYLIKTRGQQVTLSCSPISGHRSVSWYQQTPGQGLQFLFEYFSETQRNKGNFPGRFSGRQFSNSRSEMNVSTLELGDSALYLCASSPRDRAYEQYFGPGTRLTVT.

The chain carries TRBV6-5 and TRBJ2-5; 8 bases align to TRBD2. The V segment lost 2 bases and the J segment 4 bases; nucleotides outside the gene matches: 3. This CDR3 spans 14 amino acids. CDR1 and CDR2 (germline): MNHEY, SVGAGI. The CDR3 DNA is TGTGCCAGCAGTTACACAACTAGCGGAGAGACCCAGTACTTC. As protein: CASSYTTSGETQYF.

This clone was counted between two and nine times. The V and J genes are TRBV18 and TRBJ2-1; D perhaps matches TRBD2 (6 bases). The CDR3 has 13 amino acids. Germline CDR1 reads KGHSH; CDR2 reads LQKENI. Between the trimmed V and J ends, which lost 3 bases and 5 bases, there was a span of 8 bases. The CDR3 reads CASSPGTDNEQFF. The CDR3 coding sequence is TGTGCCAGCTCACCGGGGACTGACAATGAGCAGTTCTTC.

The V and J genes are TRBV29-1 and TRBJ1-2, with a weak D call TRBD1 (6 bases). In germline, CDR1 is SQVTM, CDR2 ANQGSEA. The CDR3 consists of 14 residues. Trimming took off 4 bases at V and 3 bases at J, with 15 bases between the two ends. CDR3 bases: TGCAGCGTTGCCCCGGGACATTCCGACTATGGCTACACCTTC. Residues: CSVAPGHSDYGYTF.

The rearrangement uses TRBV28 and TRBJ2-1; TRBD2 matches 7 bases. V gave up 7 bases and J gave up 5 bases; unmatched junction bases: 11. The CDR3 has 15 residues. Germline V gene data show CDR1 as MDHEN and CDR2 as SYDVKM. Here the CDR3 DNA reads TGTGCCAGCACGACCGGCGGGAGCCTTAACAATGAGCAGTTCTTC. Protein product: CASTTGGSLNNEQFF.

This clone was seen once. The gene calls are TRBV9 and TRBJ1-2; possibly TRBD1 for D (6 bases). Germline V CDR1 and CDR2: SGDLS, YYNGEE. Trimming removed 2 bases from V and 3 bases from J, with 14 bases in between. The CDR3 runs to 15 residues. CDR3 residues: CASSVSGGAHYGYTF. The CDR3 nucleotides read TGTGCCAGCAGCGTGAGCGGGGGCGCCCACTATGGCTACACCTTC.

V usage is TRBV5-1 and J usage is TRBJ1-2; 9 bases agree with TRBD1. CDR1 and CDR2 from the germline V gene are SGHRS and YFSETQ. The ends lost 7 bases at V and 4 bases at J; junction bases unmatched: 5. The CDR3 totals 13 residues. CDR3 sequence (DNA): TGCGCCAGCGATACAGGGGGCCTCTATGGCTACACCTTC. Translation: CASDTGGLYGYTF.

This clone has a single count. The CDR3 here is CASSLLAVGGLIYSNQPQHF. As DNA, the CDR3 is TGTGCCAGCAGCTTACTAGCGGTCGGGGGTTTGATTTATAGCAATCAGCCCCAGCATTTT. J is TRBJ1-5 and V is TRBV11-3, with D possibly TRBD1 on 5 matching bases. V shed 2 bases and J shed 0 bases, with 23 bases lying between them. Germline V gives CDR1 SGHNT, CDR2 YENEEA. CDR3 size: 20 residues.

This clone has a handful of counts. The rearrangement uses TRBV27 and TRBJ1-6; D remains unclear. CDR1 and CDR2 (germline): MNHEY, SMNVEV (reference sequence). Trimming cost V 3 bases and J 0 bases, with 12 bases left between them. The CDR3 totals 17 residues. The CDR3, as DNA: TGTGCCAGCAGTTTGGAGGGTACCAGCTCCTATAATTCACCCCTCCACTTT. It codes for CASSLEGTSSYNSPLHF.

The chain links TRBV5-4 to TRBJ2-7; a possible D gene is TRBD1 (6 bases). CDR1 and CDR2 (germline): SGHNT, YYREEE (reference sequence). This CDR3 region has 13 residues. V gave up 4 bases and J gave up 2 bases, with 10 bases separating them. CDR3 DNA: TGTGCCAGCAGCCCTAGACAGGCCTACGAGCAGTACTTC. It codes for CASSPRQAYEQYF.

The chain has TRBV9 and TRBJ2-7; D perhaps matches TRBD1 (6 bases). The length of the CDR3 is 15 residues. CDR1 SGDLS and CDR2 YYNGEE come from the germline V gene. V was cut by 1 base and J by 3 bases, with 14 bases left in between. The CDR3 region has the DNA TGTGCCAGCAGCGTAAACCCCGCAGGGGTCTACGAGCAGTACTTC. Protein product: CASSVNPAGVYEQYF.

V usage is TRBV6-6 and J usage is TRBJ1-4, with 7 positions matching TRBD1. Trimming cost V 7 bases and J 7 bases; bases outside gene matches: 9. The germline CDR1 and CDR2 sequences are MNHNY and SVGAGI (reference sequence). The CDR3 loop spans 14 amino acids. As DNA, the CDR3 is TGTGCCAGCACCGACAGGGTGAGAGGTGAAAAACTGTTTTTT. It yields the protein CASTDRVRGEKLFF.

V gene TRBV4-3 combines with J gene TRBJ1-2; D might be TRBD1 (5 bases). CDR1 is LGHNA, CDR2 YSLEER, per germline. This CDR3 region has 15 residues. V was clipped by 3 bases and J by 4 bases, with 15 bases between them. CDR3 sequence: CASSHRQHNLYGYTF. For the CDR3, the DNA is TGCGCCAGCAGCCACCGACAGCATAACCTCTATGGCTACACCTTC.

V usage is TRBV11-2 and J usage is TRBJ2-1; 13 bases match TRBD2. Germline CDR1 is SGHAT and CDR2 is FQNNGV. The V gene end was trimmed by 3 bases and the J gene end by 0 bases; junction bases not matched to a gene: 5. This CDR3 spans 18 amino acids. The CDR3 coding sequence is TGTGCCAGCAGCTTGTGGACTAGCGGGGGCCGCTCCTACAATGAGCAGTTCTTC. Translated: CASSLWTSGGRSYNEQFF.

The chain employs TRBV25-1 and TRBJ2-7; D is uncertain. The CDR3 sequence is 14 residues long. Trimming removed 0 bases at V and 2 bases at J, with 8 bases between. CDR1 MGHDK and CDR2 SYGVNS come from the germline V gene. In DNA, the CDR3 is TGTGCCAGCAGTGAATATCGGCAGGCCTACGAGCAGTACTTC. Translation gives CASSEYRQAYEQYF.

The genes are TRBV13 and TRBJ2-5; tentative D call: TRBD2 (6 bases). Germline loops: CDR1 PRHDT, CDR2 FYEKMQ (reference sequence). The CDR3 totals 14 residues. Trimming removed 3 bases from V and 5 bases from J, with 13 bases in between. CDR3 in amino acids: CASSLGPGEETQYF. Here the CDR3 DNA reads TGTGCCAGCAGCTTGGGACCGGGGGAGGAGACCCAGTACTTC.

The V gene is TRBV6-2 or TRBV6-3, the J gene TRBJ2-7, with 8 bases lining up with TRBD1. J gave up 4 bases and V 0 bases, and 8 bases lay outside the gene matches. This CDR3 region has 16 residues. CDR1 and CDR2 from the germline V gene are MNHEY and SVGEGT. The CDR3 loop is CASSYSIEQGGYEQYF. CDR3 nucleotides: TGTGCCAGCAGTTACTCGATCGAACAGGGGGGTTACGAGCAGTACTTC.

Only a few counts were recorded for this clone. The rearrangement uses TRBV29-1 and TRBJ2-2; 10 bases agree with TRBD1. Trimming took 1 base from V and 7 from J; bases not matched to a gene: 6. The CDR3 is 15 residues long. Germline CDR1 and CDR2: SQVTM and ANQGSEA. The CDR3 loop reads CSVEGTGGQHGELFF. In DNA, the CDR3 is TGCAGCGTTGAAGGGACAGGGGGGCAACACGGGGAGCTGTTTTTT.

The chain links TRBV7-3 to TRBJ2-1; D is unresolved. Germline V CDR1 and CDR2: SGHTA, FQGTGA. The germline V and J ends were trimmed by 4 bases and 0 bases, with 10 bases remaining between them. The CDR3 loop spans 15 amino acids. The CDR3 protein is CASSSAPSSYNEQFF. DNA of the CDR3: TGTGCCAGCAGCTCAGCGCCTAGCTCCTACAATGAGCAGTTCTTC.

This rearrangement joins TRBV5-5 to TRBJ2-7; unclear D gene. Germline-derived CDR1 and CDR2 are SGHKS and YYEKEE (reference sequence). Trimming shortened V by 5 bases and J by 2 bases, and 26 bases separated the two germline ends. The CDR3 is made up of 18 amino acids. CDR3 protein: CASSRPEAAEGSPYEQYF. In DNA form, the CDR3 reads TGTGCCAGCAGTCGACCCGAGGCCGCGGAAGGATCTCCCTACGAGCAGTACTTC. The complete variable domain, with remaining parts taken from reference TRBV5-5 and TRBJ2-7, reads DAGVTQSPTHLIKTRGQQVTLRCSPISGHKSVSWYQQVLGQGPQFIFQYYEKEERGRGNFPDRFSARQFPNYSSELNVNALLLGDSALYLCASSRPEAAEGSPYEQYFGPGTRLTVT.

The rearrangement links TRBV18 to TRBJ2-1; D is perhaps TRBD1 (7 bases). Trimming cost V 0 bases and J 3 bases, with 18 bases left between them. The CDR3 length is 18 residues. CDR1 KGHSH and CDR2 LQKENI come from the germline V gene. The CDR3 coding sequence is TGTGCCAGCTCACCACCGTTTAGGGGCAGGGGGGTCTACAATGAGCAGTTCTTC. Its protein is CASSPPFRGRGVYNEQFF.

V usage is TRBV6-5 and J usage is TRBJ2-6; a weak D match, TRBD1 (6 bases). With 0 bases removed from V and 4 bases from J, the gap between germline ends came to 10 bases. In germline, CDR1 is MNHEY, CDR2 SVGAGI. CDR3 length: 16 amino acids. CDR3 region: CASSYSQGSGANVLTF. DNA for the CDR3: TGTGCCAGCAGTTACTCTCAGGGGTCCGGGGCCAACGTCCTGACTTTC.

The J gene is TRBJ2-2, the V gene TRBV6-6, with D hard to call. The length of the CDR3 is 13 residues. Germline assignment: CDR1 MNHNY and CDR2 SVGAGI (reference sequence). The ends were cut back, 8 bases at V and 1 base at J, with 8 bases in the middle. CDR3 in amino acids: CASRSRNTGELFF. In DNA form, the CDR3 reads TGTGCCAGCCGATCTAGGAACACCGGGGAGCTGTTTTTT.

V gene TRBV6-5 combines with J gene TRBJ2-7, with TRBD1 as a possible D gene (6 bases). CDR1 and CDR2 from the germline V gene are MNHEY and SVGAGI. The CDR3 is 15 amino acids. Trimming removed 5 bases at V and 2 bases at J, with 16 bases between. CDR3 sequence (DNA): TGTGCCAGCAGTCGTACGACAGGCCTAACCTACGAGCAGTACTTC. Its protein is CASSRTTGLTYEQYF.

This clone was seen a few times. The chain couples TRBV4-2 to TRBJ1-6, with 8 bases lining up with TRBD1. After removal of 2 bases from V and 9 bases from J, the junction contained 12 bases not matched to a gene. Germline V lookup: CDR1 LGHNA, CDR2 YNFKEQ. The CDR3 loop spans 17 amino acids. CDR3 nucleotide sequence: TGTGCCAGCAGCCAAACTGGACAGGGTAGGAGTTTTTCACCCCTCCACTTT. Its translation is CASSQTGQGRSFSPLHF.